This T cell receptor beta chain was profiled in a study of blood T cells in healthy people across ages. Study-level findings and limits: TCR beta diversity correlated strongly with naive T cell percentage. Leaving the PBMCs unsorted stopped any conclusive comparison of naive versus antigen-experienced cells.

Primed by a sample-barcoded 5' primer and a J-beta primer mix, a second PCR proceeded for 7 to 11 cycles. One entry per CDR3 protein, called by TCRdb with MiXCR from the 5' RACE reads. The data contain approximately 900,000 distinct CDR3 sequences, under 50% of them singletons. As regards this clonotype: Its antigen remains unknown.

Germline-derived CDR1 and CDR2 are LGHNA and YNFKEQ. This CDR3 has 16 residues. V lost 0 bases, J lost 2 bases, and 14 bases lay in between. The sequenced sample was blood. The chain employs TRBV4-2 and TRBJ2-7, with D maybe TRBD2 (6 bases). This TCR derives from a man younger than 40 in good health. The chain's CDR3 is CASSQEFSGGTYEQYF. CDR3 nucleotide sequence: TGTGCCAGCAGCCAAGAGTTTTCGGGCGGGACCTACGAGCAGTACTTC.